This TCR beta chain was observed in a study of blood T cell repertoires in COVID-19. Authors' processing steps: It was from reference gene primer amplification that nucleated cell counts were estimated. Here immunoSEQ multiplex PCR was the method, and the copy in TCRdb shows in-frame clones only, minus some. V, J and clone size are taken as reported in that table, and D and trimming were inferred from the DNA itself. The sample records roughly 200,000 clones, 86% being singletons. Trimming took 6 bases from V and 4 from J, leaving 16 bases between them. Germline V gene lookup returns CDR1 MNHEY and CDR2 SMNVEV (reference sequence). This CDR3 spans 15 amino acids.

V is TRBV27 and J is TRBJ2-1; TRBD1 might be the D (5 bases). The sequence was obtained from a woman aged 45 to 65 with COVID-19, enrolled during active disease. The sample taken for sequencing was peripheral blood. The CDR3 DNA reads TGTGCCAGCAGCCTTGGAGCAGGGCCATACAATGAGCAGTTCTTC. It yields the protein CASSLGAGPYNEQFF.